This T cell receptor (beta chain) was identified during a study of control samples from healthy donors and cancer patients. Assay: immunoSEQ multiplex PCR; the TCRdb copy retains only in-frame clones and omits some. This table holds about 170,000 clones, 85% to 90% found once. The sequencing sample was made of blood. The source is a man aged 30 to 45 in good health.

CDR3 in amino acids: CASSPSSGNTIYF. The CDR3 nucleotides read TGTGCCAGCAGTCCCAGCTCTGGAAACACCATATATTTT. The chain recombines TRBV7-3 with TRBJ1-3; D remains unclear. The germline V gene encodes CDR1 SGHTA and CDR2 FQGTGA. The CDR3 is made up of 13 amino acids. V shed 6 bases and J shed 0 bases, with 6 bases lying between them.